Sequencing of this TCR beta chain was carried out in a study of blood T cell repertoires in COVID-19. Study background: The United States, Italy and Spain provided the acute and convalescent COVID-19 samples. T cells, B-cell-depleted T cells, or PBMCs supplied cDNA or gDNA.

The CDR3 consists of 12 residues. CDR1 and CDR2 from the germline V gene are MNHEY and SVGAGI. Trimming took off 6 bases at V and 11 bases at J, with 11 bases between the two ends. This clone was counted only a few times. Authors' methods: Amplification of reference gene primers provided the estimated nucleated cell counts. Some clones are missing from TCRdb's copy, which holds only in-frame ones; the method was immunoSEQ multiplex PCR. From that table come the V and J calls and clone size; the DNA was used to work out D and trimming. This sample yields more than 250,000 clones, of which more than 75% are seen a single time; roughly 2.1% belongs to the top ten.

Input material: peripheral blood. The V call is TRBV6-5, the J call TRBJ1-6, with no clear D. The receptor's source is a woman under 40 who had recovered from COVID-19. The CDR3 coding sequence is TGTGCCAGCAGACAGAGGGAAGCACCCCTCCACTTT. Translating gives CASRQREAPLHF.